The next 4 T cell receptor beta chains were all read from a single sample in a study of cytomegalovirus exposure and HLA in healthy donors. Sequenced by immunoSEQ multiplex PCR; TCRdb stores in-frame clones only, minus some. In the table there are 90,000 or so clones, approximately 96% of which are singletons. The material sequenced was PBMCs. The receptors here all came from a man aged 18 to 30 in good health and CMV-seronegative.

The rearrangement uses TRBV4-1 and TRBJ2-3; 10 bases fit TRBD2. CDR1 is MGHRA and CDR2 is YSYEKL in the germline V gene. J lost 0 bases, V lost 6 bases, and 3 bases had no gene match. The CDR3 length is 15 residues. The CDR3 protein is CASRTSGPSTDTQYF. The CDR3 DNA is TGCGCCAGCAGGACTAGCGGGCCTAGCACAGATACGCAGTATTTT.

The chain couples TRBV5-4 to TRBJ2-7; D remains ambiguous. Trimming took off 0 bases at V and 5 bases at J, with 12 bases between the two ends. The CDR3 totals 14 residues. Germline CDR1 reads SGHNT; CDR2 reads YYREEE (reference sequence). Here the CDR3 reads CASSLGVTPHEQYF. CDR3 nucleotides: TGTGCCAGCAGCTTGGGAGTTACCCCACACGAGCAGTACTTC.

The rearrangement joins TRBV28 to TRBJ2-7; D might be TRBD2 (6 bases). The V and J ends lost 6 bases and 7 bases respectively, with 16 bases between them. The CDR3 is 13 residues long. Germline CDR1 is MDHEN and CDR2 is SYDVKM. The CDR3 DNA follows: TGTGCCAGCAGGTCTAAGGGCCGGGGGGAGCAGTACGTC. Protein: CASRSKGRGEQYV.

The rearrangement links TRBV6-1 to TRBJ2-2; tentatively, D is TRBD1 (6 bases). The CDR3 is 14 residues long. The germline V and J ends were trimmed by 10 bases and 10 bases, with 22 bases remaining between them. CDR1 and CDR2 (germline): MNHNS, SASEGT. In DNA form, the CDR3 reads TGTGCCATAACACTAAGACAGGTGGGATCGGAGCTGTTTTTT. This sequence encodes CAITLRQVGSELFF.